This TCR beta chain appears in the sequencing data of a study of cytomegalovirus exposure and HLA in healthy donors. CDR3 length equals 19 residues. V shed 4 bases, J shed 8 bases, and the junction held 26 bases outside the gene matches. Germline V CDR1 and CDR2: SQVTM, ANQGSEA. Only in-frame clones appear in the TCRdb table, and some are missing; sequencing was by immunoSEQ multiplex PCR. The table lists about 140,000 clones, around four fifths of them singletons. The receptor was derived from a woman aged 25 to 39 in good health and CMV-seronegative. Sequencing was carried out using PBMCs. The V call is TRBV29-1, the J call TRBJ2-1; 7 bases match TRBD2. CDR3 bases: TGCAGCGTTGTAAGGCTAGCTACGGGGGGATCTTCTCCGGATTATGAGCAGTTCTTC. Amino acids: CSVVRLATGGSSPDYEQFF.